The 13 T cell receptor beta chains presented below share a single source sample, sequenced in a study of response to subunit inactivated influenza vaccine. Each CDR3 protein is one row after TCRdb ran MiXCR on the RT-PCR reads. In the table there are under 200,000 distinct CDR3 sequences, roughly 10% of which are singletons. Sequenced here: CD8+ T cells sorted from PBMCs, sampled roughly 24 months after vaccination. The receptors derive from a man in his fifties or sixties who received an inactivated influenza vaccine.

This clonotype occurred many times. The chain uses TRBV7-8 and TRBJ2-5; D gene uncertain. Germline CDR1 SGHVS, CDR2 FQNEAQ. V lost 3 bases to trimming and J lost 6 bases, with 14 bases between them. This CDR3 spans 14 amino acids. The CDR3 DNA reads TGTGCCAGCAGCTTGCTCTCCACAAGCCAGACCCAGTACTTC. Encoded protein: CASSLLSTSQTQYF.

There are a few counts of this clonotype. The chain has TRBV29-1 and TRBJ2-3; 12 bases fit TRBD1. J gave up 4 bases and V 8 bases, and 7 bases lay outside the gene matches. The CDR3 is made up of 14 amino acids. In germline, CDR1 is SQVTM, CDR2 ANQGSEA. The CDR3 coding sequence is TGCAGCACCCACAGGGACAGGGGGCCAGATACGCAGTATTTT. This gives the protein CSTHRDRGPDTQYF.

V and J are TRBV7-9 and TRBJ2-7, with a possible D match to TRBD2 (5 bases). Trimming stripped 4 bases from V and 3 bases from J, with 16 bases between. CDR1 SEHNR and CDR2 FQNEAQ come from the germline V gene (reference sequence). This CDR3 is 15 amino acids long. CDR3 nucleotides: TGTGCCAGCAGCTCCCCGAGCGGAACCAACTACGAGCAGTACTTC. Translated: CASSSPSGTNYEQYF.

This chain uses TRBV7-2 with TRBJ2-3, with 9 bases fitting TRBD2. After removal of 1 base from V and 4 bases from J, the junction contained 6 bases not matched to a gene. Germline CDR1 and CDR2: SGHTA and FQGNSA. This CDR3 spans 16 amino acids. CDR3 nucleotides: TGTGCCAGCAGCTTAGTGGGACTAGCTCCACCAGATACGCAGTATTTT. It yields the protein CASSLVGLAPPDTQYF.

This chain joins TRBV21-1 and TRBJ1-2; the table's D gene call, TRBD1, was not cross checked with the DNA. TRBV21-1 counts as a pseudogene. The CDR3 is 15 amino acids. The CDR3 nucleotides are TGTGCCAGCAGCACAAGGTGGGGGGAAATGTGCGGCTACACCTTC. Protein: CASSTRWGEMCGYTF.

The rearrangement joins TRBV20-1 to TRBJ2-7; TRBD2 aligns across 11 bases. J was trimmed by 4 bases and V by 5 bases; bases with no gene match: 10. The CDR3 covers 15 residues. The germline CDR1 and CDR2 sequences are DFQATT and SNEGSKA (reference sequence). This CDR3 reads CSAPGITSGSYEQYF. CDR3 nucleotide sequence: TGCAGTGCTCCGGGTATAACTAGCGGGAGTTACGAGCAGTACTTC.

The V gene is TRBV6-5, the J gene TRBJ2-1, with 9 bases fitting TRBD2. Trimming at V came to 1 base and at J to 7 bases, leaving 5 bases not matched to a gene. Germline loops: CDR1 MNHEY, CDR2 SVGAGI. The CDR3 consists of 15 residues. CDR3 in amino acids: CASSYYGGGANEQFF. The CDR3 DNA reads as TGTGCCAGCAGTTACTACGGCGGGGGGGCTAATGAGCAGTTCTTC.

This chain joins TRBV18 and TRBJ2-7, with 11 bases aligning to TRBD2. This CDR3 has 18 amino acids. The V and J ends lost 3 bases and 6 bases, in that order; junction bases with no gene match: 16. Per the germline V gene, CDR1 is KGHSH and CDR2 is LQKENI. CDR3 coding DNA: TGTGCCAGCTCACCTGGGGGTAGCGGGAGGGCCTCTCTCTCCGAGCAGTACTTC. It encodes CASSPGGSGRASLSEQYF.

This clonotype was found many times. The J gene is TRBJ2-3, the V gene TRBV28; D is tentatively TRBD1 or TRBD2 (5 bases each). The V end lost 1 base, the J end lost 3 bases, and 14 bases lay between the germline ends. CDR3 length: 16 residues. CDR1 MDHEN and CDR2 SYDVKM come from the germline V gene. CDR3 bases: TGTGCCAGCAGTTTATTGGATTTAGGGGAGACAGATACGCAGTATTTT. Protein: CASSLLDLGETDTQYF.

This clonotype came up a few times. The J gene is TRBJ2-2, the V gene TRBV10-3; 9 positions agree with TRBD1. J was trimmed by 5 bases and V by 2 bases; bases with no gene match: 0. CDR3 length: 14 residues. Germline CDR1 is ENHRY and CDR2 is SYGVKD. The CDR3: CAISEDRGTGELFF. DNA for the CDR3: TGTGCCATCAGTGAGGACAGGGGGACCGGGGAGCTGTTTTTT.

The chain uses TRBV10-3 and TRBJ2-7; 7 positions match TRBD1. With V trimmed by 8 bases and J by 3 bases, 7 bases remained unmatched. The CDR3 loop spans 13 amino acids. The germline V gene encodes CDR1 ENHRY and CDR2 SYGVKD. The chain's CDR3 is CAIGQENIYEQYF. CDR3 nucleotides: TGTGCCATCGGACAGGAGAACATCTACGAGCAGTACTTC.

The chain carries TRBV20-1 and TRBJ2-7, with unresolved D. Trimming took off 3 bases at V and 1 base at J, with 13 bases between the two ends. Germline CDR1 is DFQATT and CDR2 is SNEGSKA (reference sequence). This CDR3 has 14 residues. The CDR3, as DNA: TGCAGTGCTAGTCAGTCTGCACCTTCCTACGAGCAGTACTTC. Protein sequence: CSASQSAPSYEQYF.

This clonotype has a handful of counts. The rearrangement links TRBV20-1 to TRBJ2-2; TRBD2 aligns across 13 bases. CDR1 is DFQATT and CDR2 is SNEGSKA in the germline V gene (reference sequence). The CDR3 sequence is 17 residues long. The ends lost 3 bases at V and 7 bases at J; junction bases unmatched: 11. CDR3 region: CSASELTSGRSGGELFF. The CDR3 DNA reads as TGCAGTGCTAGCGAACTGACTAGCGGGAGGTCCGGCGGGGAGCTGTTTTTT.